This T cell receptor beta chain was sequenced for a study of shared clonotypes between healthy human individuals. Turning to the study itself: A couple of women and three men aged 18 to 49 made up the donors.

Here immunoSEQ multiplex PCR was the method, and the copy in TCRdb shows in-frame clones only, minus some. Of approximately 1,000,000 clones in the sample, roughly 80% were seen once. The V end was cut by 2 bases, the J end by 14 bases, with 18 bases between. Germline lookup yields CDR1 SEHNR and CDR2 FQNEAQ (reference sequence). The CDR3 contains 14 residues. This clonotype was sampled from a man aged 18 to 30 in good health. Some clones in this sample may be carry-over from other donors' samples. Sequenced sample: memory CD4+ T cells from PBMCs. As for subset: CD45RA-negative fraction. This chain uses TRBV7-9 with TRBJ2-2, with D possibly TRBD2 on 6 matching bases. CDR3 nucleotides: TGTGCCAGCAGCTTAATCCCTTCTAGCGAAGATCTGTTTTTT. It encodes CASSLIPSSEDLFF. The variable domain in full, with the rest retrieved from reference TRBV7-9 and TRBJ2-2, is DTGVSQNPRHKITKRGQNVTFRCDPISEHNRLYWYRQTLGQGPEFLTYFQNEAQLEKSRLLSDRFSAERPKGSFSTLEIQRTEQGDSAMYLCASSLIPSSEDLFFGEGSRLTVL.